A selection of T cell receptor beta chains follows, all from one sample in a study of cytomegalovirus exposure and HLA in healthy donors. This table comes from immunoSEQ multiplex PCR, and its TCRdb copy is limited to in-frame clones, with some not included. The data show approximately 150,000 clones, almost 85% seen once. Sequenced sample: PBMCs. Every receptor here comes from a man aged 25-45 years in good health and CMV-seropositive. CDR3s include the opening cysteine and the closing phenylalanine or tryptophan. D genes are given only for firm matches. A clone size is listed for some rows: how often the clone was seen (once, few, many), or a class if it is expanded.

V	size	D	J	length	DNA	CDR3
TRBV11-3	NA	NA	TRBJ2-7	13	TGTGCCAGCCGGGGGAGAGGGGACTACGAGCAGTACTTC	CASRGRGDYEQYF
TRBV5-1	NA	NA	TRBJ2-7	14	TGCGCCAGCAGCTTGGCCCTGGGGCCATACGAGCAGTACTTC	CASSLALGPYEQYF
TRBV27	NA	TRBD2	TRBJ2-1	16	TGTGCCAGCAGTTTAGGAGCGGGGGCCTCCTACAATGAGCAGTTCTTC	CASSLGAGASYNEQFF
TRBV27	NA	TRBD1	TRBJ1-1	17	TGTGCCAGCAGTTCCCTCGACAGGGGGCAAGGGGCCACTGAAGCTTTCTTT	CASSSLDRGQGATEAFF
TRBV5-1	NA	TRBD1	TRBJ1-4	15	TGCGCCAGCAGCGGAACAGGGGGCCTCGGTGAAAAACTGTTTTTT	CASSGTGGLGEKLFF
TRBV13	NA	TRBD1	TRBJ2-7	15	TGTGCCGGCAGCTCTAGGGGGCACGGGCCCTACGAGCAGTACTTC	CAGSSRGHGPYEQYF
TRBV7-9	NA	NA	TRBJ2-3	15	TGTGCCAGCAGCTTAAGTGAGTCCGAGGGAGATACGCAGTATTTT	CASSLSESEGDTQYF
TRBV28	NA	TRBD2	TRBJ2-7	16	TGTGCCAGCATCAAGTCGGGGAGGGGTCGTGTCCACGAGCAGTACTTC	CASIKSGRGRVHEQYF
TRBV19	NA	TRBD2	TRBJ2-3	17	TGTGCCAGTAGGGCGACCGCAATAGCGGGAGGGCCAGATACGCAGTATTTT	CASRATAIAGGPDTQYF
TRBV11-3	NA	TRBD2	TRBJ2-1	14	TGTGCCAGCAGCTTGCGGACTAGCGTGGGTGAGCAGTTCTTC	CASSLRTSVGEQFF
TRBV19	NA	NA	TRBJ1-3	16	TGTGCCAGTAGTATGTTCCCCGCCGGCTCTGGAAACACCATATATTTT	CASSMFPAGSGNTIYF
TRBV5-1	NA	TRBD2	TRBJ2-7	14	TGCGCCAGCAGCTTGCTTCGGGAGGTGGGCGAGCAGTACTTC	CASSLLREVGEQYF
TRBV7-2	NA	NA	TRBJ2-1	13	TGTGCCAGCACCGGGAGCTCCTACAATGAGCAGTTCTTC	CASTGSSYNEQFF
TRBV11-2	NA	TRBD2	TRBJ2-1	17	TGTGCCAGCAGCTTAGGCCCATCTAGCGGGAGGGCCGTTGAGCAGTTCTTC	CASSLGPSSGRAVEQFF
TRBV28	few	TRBD1	TRBJ2-7	12	TGTGCCAGTCGACAGGGTGGGACCGAGCAGTACTTC	CASRQGGTEQYF
TRBV6-1	few	TRBD1	TRBJ2-6	15	TGTGCCAGCAGGGCAGGGGGCTCTGGGGCCAACGTCCTGACTTTC	CASRAGGSGANVLTF
TRBV7-9	NA	TRBD1	TRBJ2-7	13	TGTGCCAGCAGCTCAATTCCGGGACAGGGTTTAAACTTC	CASSSIPGQGLNF
TRBV28	once	TRBD1	TRBJ1-2	15	TGTGCCAGCAGTTTAGCGACAGGGGGCCAGGCTGGCTACACCTTC	CASSLATGGQAGYTF
TRBV7-2	few	TRBD2	TRBJ2-1	14	TGTGCCAGCAGCTTGGGACTATCCTTGAATGAGCAGTTCTTC	CASSLGLSLNEQFF
TRBV25-1	NA	NA	TRBJ2-7	12	TGTGCCAGCAGTGAATATTTCAGGGAGCAGTACTTC	CASSEYFREQYF
TRBV7-9	NA	NA	TRBJ2-5	16	TGTTCCAGCAGCTCCACCGGCTTGAGGGTACAAGAGACCCAGTACTTC	CSSSSTGLRVQETQYF
TRBV29-1	NA	NA	TRBJ2-7	13	TGCAGCGTTTTCGCGGGCCACTCCTACGAGCAGTACTTC	CSVFAGHSYEQYF
TRBV28	NA	TRBD1	TRBJ1-4	18	TGTGCCAGCAGTACCGGGACAGACTATTCGACCGGGGGTGAAAAACTGTTTTTT	CASSTGTDYSTGGEKLFF
TRBV28	NA	NA	TRBJ2-7	13	TGTGCCAGCAGTTTAGGGGGGGCTTTTGAGCAGTACTTC	CASSLGGAFEQYF
TRBV5-1	NA	NA	TRBJ2-7	14	TGCGCCAGCAGTCAGGGGACCACGGGGTACGAGCAGTACTTC	CASSQGTTGYEQYF
TRBV4-1	NA	NA	TRBJ1-1	15	TGCGCCAGCAGCCAAGGGACAGCTACAGGCCCTGAAGCTTTCTTT	CASSQGTATGPEAFF
TRBV6-6	NA	TRBD2	TRBJ2-7	13	TGTGCCAGCAACGGGGGGACGGCCTACGAGCAGTACTTC	CASNGGTAYEQYF
TRBV19	NA	TRBD2	TRBJ2-2	16	TGTGCCAGTAGTATCATACTAGCGGGGAGATCCGGGGAGCTGTTTTTT	CASSIILAGRSGELFF
TRBV11-2	NA	NA	TRBJ1-1	17	TGTGCCAGCAGCTTTGGTGGGATGGGACACATGAACACTGAAGCTTTCTTT	CASSFGGMGHMNTEAFF
TRBV27	NA	TRBD2	TRBJ2-3	19	TGTGCCAGCAGTTTATACGGGACTAGCGGGAGGGCCACCACAGATACGCAGTATTTT	CASSLYGTSGRATTDTQYF
TRBV7-2	NA	NA	TRBJ1-4	15	TGTGCCAGCAGCTTACGAGCGGAGACTAATGAAAAACTGTTTTTT	CASSLRAETNEKLFF
TRBV27	NA	NA	TRBJ2-7	14	TGTGCCAGCAGGAAACAGGCGACCTCCTACGAGCAGTACTTC	CASRKQATSYEQYF
TRBV9	NA	TRBD2	TRBJ2-7	15	TGTGCCAGCAGCGTAGCGGGGGGGGGTTTCTACGAGCAGTACTTC	CASSVAGGGFYEQYF
TRBV5-1	NA	NA	TRBJ2-3	14	TGCGCCAGCAGCTTAGACAGAATCACAGATACGCAGTATTTT	CASSLDRITDTQYF
TRBV6-1	NA	TRBD2	TRBJ2-7	15	TGTGCCAGCAGTGAACCCGGGACTAGCGAGTACGAGCAGTACTTC	CASSEPGTSEYEQYF
TRBV19	NA	TRBD1	TRBJ1-6	15	TGTGCCAGTAGGAAGGGGGCCACACCTAATTCACCCCTCCACTTT	CASRKGATPNSPLHF
TRBV27	NA	TRBD2	TRBJ2-2	16	TGTGCCAGCAGTTTCAGTAGCGGGAGTATCGGCGGGGAGCTGTTTTTT	CASSFSSGSIGGELFF
TRBV19	few	NA	TRBJ2-3	15	TGTGCCAGTAGGTTGACAAACCCTAGCACAGATACGCAGTATTTT	CASRLTNPSTDTQYF
TRBV28	few	NA	TRBJ1-2	13	TGTGCCAGCAGTTTACTAATTAACTATGGCTACACCTTC	CASSLLINYGYTF
TRBV5-1	NA	TRBD1	TRBJ1-5	15	TGCGCCAGCAGCAGTGGACAGGGAAGCAATCAGCCCCAGCATTTT	CASSSGQGSNQPQHF
TRBV9	NA	NA	TRBJ1-3	14	TGTGCCAGCAGCGCCGGGGGTGATGGAAACACCATATATTTT	CASSAGGDGNTIYF
TRBV7-9	NA	TRBD1	TRBJ1-2	13	TGTTCCAGCAGCATACAGGGGAACTATGGCTACACCTTC	CSSSIQGNYGYTF
TRBV12-5	NA	TRBD1	TRBJ1-1	14	TGTGCTAGTGTTCTCGGGACAGGGACGACTGAAGCTTTCTTT	CASVLGTGTTEAFF
TRBV4-1	few	TRBD2	TRBJ2-2	17	TGCGCCAGCAGTTACTTTCTAGCGGACCCAAACACCGGGGAGCTGTTTTTT	CASSYFLADPNTGELFF
TRBV12-5	NA	NA	TRBJ2-5	13	TGTGCTAGTGGTTTGGGCGGGACGGAGACCCAGTACTTC	CASGLGGTETQYF
TRBV2	NA	NA	TRBJ1-5	15	TGTGCCAGCAGTTATTACTCGGGGGGCGTTCAGCCCCAGCATTTT	CASSYYSGGVQPQHF
TRBV4-1	NA	NA	TRBJ1-6	15	TGCGCCAGCAGCCAATCGGGAGTCCGTAATTCACCCCTCCACTTT	CASSQSGVRNSPLHF
TRBV4-3	NA	TRBD1	TRBJ1-1	13	TGCGCCAGCAGCCAAACAGGGGCCACTGAAGCTTTCTTT	CASSQTGATEAFF
TRBV28	NA	NA	TRBJ1-2	14	TGTGCCAGCAGTCTACGGACACTAACCTATGGCTACACCTTC	CASSLRTLTYGYTF
TRBV5-1	NA	NA	TRBJ2-1	15	TGCGCCAGCAGCTTGGCCCAGGGTTACGCGGATGAGCAGTTCTTC	CASSLAQGYADEQFF
TRBV5-1	NA	NA	TRBJ1-1	13	TGCGCCAGCAGCAGAGACAGGCTCACTGAAGCTTTCTTT	CASSRDRLTEAFF
TRBV5-4	NA	NA	TRBJ1-3	16	TGTGCCAGCAGCTACGGGACAACTGTTTCTGGAAACACCATATATTTT	CASSYGTTVSGNTIYF
TRBV5-6	once	NA	TRBJ2-7	13	TGTGCCAGCTTCTCCCAGGGGGGCAACGAGCAGTACTTC	CASFSQGGNEQYF